The 4 T cell receptor beta chains reported below all come from one sample, sequenced in a study of OX40 agonist ivuxolimab in advanced cancers. The library was prepared using the immunoSEQ multiplex PCR assay. Held by TCRdb, this immuneACCESS table contains in-frame sequences only and omits some clones. Under half of the omission traces to an unresolved V gene where checked; the cause of the rest is unknown. The sample table holds nearly 70,000 clones, of which 86% were seen once. Around 8.3% of the sample comes from the top ten. Source: CD4+ or CD8+ T cells sorted from blood, taken in a trial of the OX40 agonist ivuxolimab. The source of these receptors is an adult with an advanced solid tumor such as melanoma, head and neck, liver or kidney cancer.

This clone was detected only once. The chain couples TRBV10-3 to TRBJ1-2; D call uncertain. The CDR3 sequence is 12 residues long. The germline V gene has CDR1 ENHRY and CDR2 SYGVKD. Trimming shortened V by 6 bases and J by 6 bases, and 11 bases separated the two germline ends. CDR3 in DNA: TGTGCCATCAGCCCGGCCGGGGATGGCTACACCTTC. It specifies CAISPAGDGYTF.

The chain joins TRBV7-3 to TRBJ1-5, with D possibly TRBD1 on 6 matching bases. This CDR3 is built from 15 residues. V lost 4 bases, J lost 1 base, and 11 bases lay in between. Per germline, CDR1 SGHTA and CDR2 FQGTGA. The chain's CDR3 is CASSSYRDSNQPQHF. CDR3 nucleotide sequence: TGTGCCAGCAGCTCATACAGGGACAGCAATCAGCCCCAGCATTTT.

Note on this clone: Other DNA sequences in the same sample also yield this CDR3. This rearrangement joins TRBV5-1 to TRBJ1-4, with 7 bases that match TRBD1. V shed 0 bases, J shed 6 bases, and the junction held 2 bases outside the gene matches. Germline V CDR1 and CDR2: SGHRS, YFSETQ. The CDR3 contains 14 residues. This CDR3 reads CASSLDRGDEKLFF. CDR3 DNA: TGCGCCAGCAGCTTGGACAGGGGTGATGAAAAACTGTTTTTT.

This clone has just one count. Other DNA sequences in this sample translate to the same CDR3. The chain employs TRBV10-3 and TRBJ2-5, with 8 bases aligning to TRBD1. Trimming took 6 bases from V and 3 from J; bases not matched to a gene: 0. Germline V gives CDR1 ENHRY, CDR2 SYGVKD. This CDR3 has 12 amino acids. The CDR3 nucleotides read TGTGCCATCAGGGACAGGGAAGAGACCCAGTACTTC. It translates to CAIRDREETQYF.